This T cell receptor (beta chain) was found in a study of blood T cells in healthy people across ages. Findings of the study overall: Older age went with lower TCR beta diversity per million T cells, in a roughly linear way. TCR beta diversity tracked closely with naive T cell percentage.

Germline assignment: CDR1 MGHDK and CDR2 SYGVNS. CDR3 length: 15 amino acids. V was clipped by 8 bases and J by 4 bases, with 17 bases between them. This clonotype was recorded a few times. What it binds is not known. A J-beta primer mix and a sample-barcoded 5' primer were used in a second PCR of about 6 to 12 cycles. All samples gave at least 2.5 million CDR3-containing paired-end reads. TCRdb re-analysed the 5' RACE reads in MiXCR, keeping a single row per CDR3 protein. The sample holds around 1,000,000 distinct CDR3 sequences, under 40% seen once. Isolation yielded PBMCs, at least 6 million per sample, in every case.

Sequencing was done on a sample of blood. The gene calls are TRBV25-1 and TRBJ1-4; weak D call: TRBD1 (5 bases). The clonotype originates from a man younger than 35 in good health. The CDR3 DNA reads TGTGCCAGCGGAACCATCCGGGACGGTAATGAAAAACTGTTTTTT. Amino acid sequence: CASGTIRDGNEKLFF.